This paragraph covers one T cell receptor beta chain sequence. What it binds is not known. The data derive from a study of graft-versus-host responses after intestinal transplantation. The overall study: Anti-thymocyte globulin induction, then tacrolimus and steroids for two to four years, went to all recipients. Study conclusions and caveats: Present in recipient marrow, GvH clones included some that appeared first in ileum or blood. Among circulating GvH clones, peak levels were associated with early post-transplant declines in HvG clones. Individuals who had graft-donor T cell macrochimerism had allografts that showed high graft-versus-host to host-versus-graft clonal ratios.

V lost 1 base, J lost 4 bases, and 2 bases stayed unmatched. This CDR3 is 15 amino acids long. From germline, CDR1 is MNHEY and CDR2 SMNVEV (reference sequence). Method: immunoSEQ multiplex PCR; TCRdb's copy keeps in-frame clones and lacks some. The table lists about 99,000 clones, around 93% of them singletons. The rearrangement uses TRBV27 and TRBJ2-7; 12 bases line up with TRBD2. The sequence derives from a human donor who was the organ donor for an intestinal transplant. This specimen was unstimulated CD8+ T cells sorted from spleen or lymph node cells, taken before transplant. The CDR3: CASSLFGTSGYEQYF. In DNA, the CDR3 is TGTGCCAGCAGTTTATTCGGGACTAGCGGGTACGAGCAGTACTTC.